The 10 T cell receptor beta chains below were found in one sample sequenced in a study of T cell clonality in common variable immunodeficiency. The protocol was immunoSEQ multiplex PCR, while the TCRdb copy is restricted to in-frame clones and leaves out a portion. The counts give approximately 81,000 clones, none of them seen only once; around 0.8% is held by the top ten. Sequenced material: peripheral blood mononuclear cells. The source of these receptors is a person between 18 and 69 years old in good health.

This clone was recorded many times. The CDR3 is cut off 3 residues early in the read; its end comes from the germline J gene. The rearrangement joins TRBV6-2 or TRBV6-3 to TRBJ2-5; 9 bases align to TRBD2. Trimming at V came to 6 bases and at J to 5 bases, leaving 10 bases not matched to a gene. The CDR3 contains 15 residues. The germline V gene has CDR1 MNHEY and CDR2 SVGEGT. The chain's CDR3 is CASSTLGTSSETQYF. Incomplete CDR3 DNA: TGTGCCAGCAGCACGTTAGGGACTAGCAGCGAGACC.

This clone was seen repeatedly, ten times or more. The CDR3 is cut off 3 residues early in the read; its end comes from the germline J gene. This chain connects TRBV11-2 to TRBJ2-7, with D uncertain. V was pared by 0 bases and J by 0 bases, with 9 bases between. The CDR3 consists of 15 residues. Germline V gene data show CDR1 as SGHAT and CDR2 as FQNNGV. CDR3 sequence reads: CASSLEGQSSYEQYF. The sequenced CDR3 bases are TGTGCCAGCAGCTTAGAGGGCCAGTCCTCCTACGAG. Full variable domain (rest looked up from reference TRBV11-2 and TRBJ2-7): EAGVAQSPRYKIIEKRQSVAFWCNPISGHATLYWYQQILGQGPKLLIQFQNNGVVDDSQLPKDRFSAERLKGVDSTLKIQPAKLEDSAVYLCASSLEGQSSYEQYFGPGTRLTVT.

This clone occurred many times. The observed sequence ends 3 residues before the CDR3 terminus, with the missing tail filled in from the germline J gene. The chain employs TRBV5-5 and TRBJ2-1; 7 bases are a match to TRBD1. Trimming removed 2 bases from V and 9 bases from J; junction bases left unmatched: 8. The germline V gene has CDR1 SGHKS and CDR2 YYEKEE (reference sequence). The CDR3 totals 14 residues. The part of the CDR3 DNA that was read is TGTGCCAGCAGCTTAAGACAGGGTGGGTTTGAG. Protein sequence: CASSLRQGGFE. The CDR3 in its entirety is CASSLRQGGFEQFF.

This clone occurred many times. The sequence runs out 3 residues before the end of the CDR3; the remainder is reconstructed from the germline J gene. The chain recombines TRBV7-3 with TRBJ2-1; possible D gene TRBD1, 5 bases. Germline values: CDR1 SGHTA, CDR2 FQGTGA. Between the trimmed V and J ends, which lost 1 base and 9 bases, there was a span of 13 bases. The CDR3 has 14 residues. Incomplete CDR3 DNA: TGTGCCAGCAGCTTAAACCCAGGTAGGGGTGAG. It specifies CASSLNPGRGE. In full, the CDR3 is CASSLNPGRGEQFF.

The sample holds many counts of this clone. The missing CDR3 end, 3 residues past where the read stops, is filled in from the germline J gene. This sample includes further DNA sequences coding for the same CDR3. The genes are TRBV12-3 or TRBV12-4 and TRBJ2-5; D is possibly TRBD1 (5 bases). The CDR3 is 14 amino acids. V lost 4 bases and J lost 2, with 11 bases in between. The covered CDR3 bases are TGTGCCAGCAGTTCGACAGCTCTTCAAGAGACC. Its translation is CASSSTALQET. The entire CDR3 reads CASSSTALQETQYF.

Many counts were recorded for this clone. The CDR3 region is CASGQEAAGELFF. The sequenced CDR3 bases are TGTGCTAGTGGCCAAGAGGCAGCCGGGGAG. V is TRBV12-5 and J is TRBJ2-2; D not resolved. Coverage ceases 3 residues before the CDR3 finishes, and the germline J gene fills in the end. Germline-derived CDR1 and CDR2 are LGHNT and FRNRAP. V was cut by 6 bases and J by 6 bases, with 11 bases left in between. The CDR3 is 13 amino acids.

This clone was seen ten or more times. The read ends 3 residues early relative to the CDR3; the germline J gene fills the gap. The rearrangement joins TRBV30 to TRBJ2-7; weak D call: TRBD2 (5 bases). Germline V gene sequence: CDR1 GTSNPN, CDR2 SVGIG (reference sequence). V shed 4 bases and J shed 2 bases, with 15 bases lying between them. The CDR3 spans 14 residues. This CDR3 reads CAWTQPPAAYEQYF. The CDR3 DNA, read in part, is TGTGCCTGGACCCAACCTCCAGCGGCCTACGAG.

This clone has ten or more counts. The CDR3 end lies 3 residues beyond the end of the read and is filled in from the germline J gene. The chain recombines TRBV6-2 or TRBV6-3 with TRBJ2-3; D uncertain. The CDR3 loop spans 12 amino acids. The germline V and J ends were trimmed by 6 bases and 3 bases, with 7 bases remaining between them. CDR1 is MNHEY, CDR2 SVGEGT, per germline. The CDR3 bases that were read are TGTGCCAGCAGCCTCGCGACAGATACG. Protein: CASSLATDT. The full CDR3 is CASSLATDTQYF.

This clone was seen at least ten times. Coverage ceases 3 residues before the CDR3 finishes, and the germline J gene fills in the end. The V gene is TRBV6-2 or TRBV6-3, the J gene TRBJ1-1; D uncertain. Germline V gene lookup returns CDR1 MNHEY and CDR2 SVGEGT. This CDR3 contains 15 residues. V dropped 2 bases and J dropped 0 bases, with 10 bases sitting between them. The CDR3 sequence is CASSYSDRLNTEAFF. The sequenced CDR3 bases are TGTGCCAGCAGTTACAGCGACCGGCTGAACACTGAA.

This clone was seen ten or more times. The read stops 3 residues short of the end of the CDR3; the missing end is completed from the germline J gene. The genes are TRBV29-1 and TRBJ1-3, with a tentative D call TRBD1 (5 bases). The germline CDR1 and CDR2 sequences are SQVTM and ANQGSEA. The CDR3 is made up of 13 amino acids. Trimming took off 7 bases at V and 3 bases at J, with 13 bases between the two ends. The part of the CDR3 DNA that was read is TGCAGCGCTGCCCGGGGGGGTGGAAACACC. This encodes CSAARGGGNT. The complete CDR3 reads CSAARGGGNTIYF.